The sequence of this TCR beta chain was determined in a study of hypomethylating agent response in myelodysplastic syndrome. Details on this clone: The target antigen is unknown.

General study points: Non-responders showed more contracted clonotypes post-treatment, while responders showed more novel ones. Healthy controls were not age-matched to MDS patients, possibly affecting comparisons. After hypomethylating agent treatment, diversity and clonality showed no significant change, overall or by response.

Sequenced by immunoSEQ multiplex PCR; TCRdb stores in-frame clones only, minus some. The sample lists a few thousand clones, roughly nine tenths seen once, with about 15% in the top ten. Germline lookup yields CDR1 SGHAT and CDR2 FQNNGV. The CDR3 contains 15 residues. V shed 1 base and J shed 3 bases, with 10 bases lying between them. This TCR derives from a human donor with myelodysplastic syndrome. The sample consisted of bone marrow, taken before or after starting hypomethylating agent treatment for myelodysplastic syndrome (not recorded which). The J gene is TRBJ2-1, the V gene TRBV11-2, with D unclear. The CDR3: CASSLAPDDYNEQFF. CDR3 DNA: TGTGCCAGCAGCTTAGCGCCGGATGACTACAATGAGCAGTTCTTC. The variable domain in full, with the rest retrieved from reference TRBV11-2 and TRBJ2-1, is EAGVAQSPRYKIIEKRQSVAFWCNPISGHATLYWYQQILGQGPKLLIQFQNNGVVDDSQLPKDRFSAERLKGVDSTLKIQPAKLEDSAVYLCASSLAPDDYNEQFFGPGTRLTVL.